The source of this TCR beta chain is a study of post-analysis software for immune sequencing data. On the study more broadly: Patients had relapsing-remitting, secondary progressive or progressive-relapsing multiple sclerosis; some lacked subtype. Study conclusions and caveats: Five or six TRBV segments appeared more often in patients than in controls, and TRBV5-6, TRBV5-1 and TRBV20-1 were among these. Samples made in the same batch grouped tightly together by F measure. Compared with controls, patients showed significantly lower normalized Chao1 diversity.

CDR1 and CDR2 from the germline V gene are ENHRY and SYGVKD. V lost 0 bases and J lost 7, with 13 bases in between. The CDR3 extends over 15 amino acids. Remarks on this clonotype: Its antigen is undetermined.

The authors incorporated unique molecular identifiers into the TCR beta cDNA libraries. TCRdb re-derived calls from the PCR reads in MiXCR, one entry per CDR3 protein. Of about 430,000 distinct CDR3 sequences in the sample, 35% to 45% were seen once. The sample taken for sequencing was blood. The source of this sequence is a girl between 2 and 10 years old with multiple sclerosis. The rearrangement joins TRBV10-3 to TRBJ1-5, with D unresolved. This CDR3 reads CAISESVAGEQPQHF. The CDR3 DNA reads TGTGCCATCAGTGAGTCGGTGGCAGGCGAGCAGCCCCAGCATTTT.